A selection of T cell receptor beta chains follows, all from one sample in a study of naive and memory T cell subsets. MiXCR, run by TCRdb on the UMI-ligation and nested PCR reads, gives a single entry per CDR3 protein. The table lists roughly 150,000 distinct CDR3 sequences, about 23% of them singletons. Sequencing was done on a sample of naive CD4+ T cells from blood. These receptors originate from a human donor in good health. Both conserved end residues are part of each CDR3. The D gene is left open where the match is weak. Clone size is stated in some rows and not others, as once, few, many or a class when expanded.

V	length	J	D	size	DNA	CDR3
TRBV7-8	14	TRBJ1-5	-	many	TGTGCCAGCAGCATTACAGGAAGCAATCAGCCCCAGCATTTT	CASSITGSNQPQHF
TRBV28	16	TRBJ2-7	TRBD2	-	TGTGCCAGCAGTTCGCGGACTAGCGGAAGGACCTACGAGCAGTACTTC	CASSSRTSGRTYEQYF
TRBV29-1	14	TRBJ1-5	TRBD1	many	TGCAGCGTCGGGACAGGGCAATACAATCAGCCCCAGCATTTT	CSVGTGQYNQPQHF
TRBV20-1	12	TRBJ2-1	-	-	TGCAGTGCTAGAGTAGGGGACAATGAGCAGTTCTTC	CSARVGDNEQFF
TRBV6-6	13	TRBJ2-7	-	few	TGTGCCAGCAGTTATTTGGGGGCAGACGAGCAGTACTTC	CASSYLGADEQYF
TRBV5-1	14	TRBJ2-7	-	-	TGCGCCAGCAGCTTGTACCCGAGGGACTACGAGCAGTACTTC	CASSLYPRDYEQYF
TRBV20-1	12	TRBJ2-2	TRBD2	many	TGCAGTGCAGCCCTAGCGGGAAGGGAGCTGTTTTTT	CSAALAGRELFF
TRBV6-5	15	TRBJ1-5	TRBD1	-	TGTGCCAGCAAGGCCGACAGGGGCGTCAATCAGCCCCAGCATTTT	CASKADRGVNQPQHF
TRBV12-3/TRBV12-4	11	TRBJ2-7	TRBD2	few	TGTGCCAGCAGGGGGGGGGACGAGCAGTACTTC	CASRGGDEQYF
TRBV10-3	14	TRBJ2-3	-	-	TGTGCCATCGGGAAAGAGCAGAGCACAGATACGCAGTATTTT	CAIGKEQSTDTQYF
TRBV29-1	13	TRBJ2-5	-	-	TGCAGCGTTCGGGGCAGGCTCCAGGAGACCCAGTACTTC	CSVRGRLQETQYF
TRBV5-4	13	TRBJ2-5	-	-	TGTGCCAGCAGCTACCCAGGCCAAGAGACCCAGTACTTC	CASSYPGQETQYF
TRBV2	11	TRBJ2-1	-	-	TGTGCCAGGGCTCCTAGGGATGAGCAGTTCTTC	CARAPRDEQFF
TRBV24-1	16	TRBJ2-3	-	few	TGTGCCACCAGTGATTTCGACTCCGTGAAAACAGATACGCAGTATTTT	CATSDFDSVKTDTQYF
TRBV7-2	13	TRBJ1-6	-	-	TGTGCCAGCAGCGTAAAGGGGCGTTCACCCCTCCACTTT	CASSVKGRSPLHF